One T cell receptor beta chain is described in this entry. This entry belongs to a study of blood T cells in healthy people across ages. For the second PCR, which ran for 7 to 11 cycles, a sample-barcoded 5' primer and a J-beta primer mix were used. Each single sample gave us at least 3 million CDR3-containing paired-end reads. TCRdb fed the 5' RACE reads into MiXCR, producing one record per CDR3 protein. The sample carries more than 650,000 distinct CDR3 sequences, under 30% recorded once. Each donor supplied ten milliliters of peripheral blood. Per individual sample, total RNA of at least 6 micrograms was extracted. Trimming took off 6 bases at V and 6 bases at J, with 20 bases between the two ends. This CDR3 has 16 amino acids. Per germline, CDR1 SEHNR and CDR2 FQNEAQ (reference sequence). These data were also reused for a study on T cells of mothers and their children. That source reports: Persistent microchimeric T cell clones were sought, and none were detected.

The sample was blood. The chain has TRBV7-9 and TRBJ1-4; D unresolved. The clonotype was recovered from a boy aged 5-17 years in good health. CDR3 region: CASSKLSGYKDEKLFF. CDR3 coding DNA: TGTGCCAGCAGTAAACTTTCCGGGTATAAGGATGAAAAACTGTTTTTT.